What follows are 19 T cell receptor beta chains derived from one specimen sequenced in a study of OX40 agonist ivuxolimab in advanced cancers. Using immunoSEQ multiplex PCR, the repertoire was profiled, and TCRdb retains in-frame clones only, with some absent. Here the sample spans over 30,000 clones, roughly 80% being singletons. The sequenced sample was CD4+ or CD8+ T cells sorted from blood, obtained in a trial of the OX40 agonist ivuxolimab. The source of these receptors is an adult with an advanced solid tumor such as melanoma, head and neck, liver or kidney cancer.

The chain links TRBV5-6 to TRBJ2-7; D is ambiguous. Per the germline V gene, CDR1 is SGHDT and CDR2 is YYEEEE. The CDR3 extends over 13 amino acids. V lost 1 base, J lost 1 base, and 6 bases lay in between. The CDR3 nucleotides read TGTGCCAGCAGCTTGTTGTCTTCCTACGAGCAGTACTTC. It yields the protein CASSLLSSYEQYF.

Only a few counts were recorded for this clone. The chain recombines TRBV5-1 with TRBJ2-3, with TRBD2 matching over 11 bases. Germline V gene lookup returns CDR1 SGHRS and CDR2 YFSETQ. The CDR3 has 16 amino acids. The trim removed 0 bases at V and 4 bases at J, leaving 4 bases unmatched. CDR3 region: CASSLDLAGGPDTQYF. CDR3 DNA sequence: TGCGCCAGCAGCTTGGACCTAGCGGGGGGCCCAGATACGCAGTATTTT.

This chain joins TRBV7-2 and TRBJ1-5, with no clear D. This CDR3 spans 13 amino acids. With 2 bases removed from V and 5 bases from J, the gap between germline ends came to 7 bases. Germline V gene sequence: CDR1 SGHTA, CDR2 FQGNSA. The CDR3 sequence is CASSLKGDQPQHF. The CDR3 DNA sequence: TGTGCCAGCAGCTTAAAGGGCGATCAGCCCCAGCATTTT. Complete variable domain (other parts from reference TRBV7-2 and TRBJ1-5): GAGVSQSPSNKVTEKGKDVELRCDPISGHTALYWYRQSLGQGLEFLIYFQGNSAPDKSGLPSDRFSAERTGGSVSTLTIQRTQQEDSAVYLCASSLKGDQPQHFGDGTRLSIL.

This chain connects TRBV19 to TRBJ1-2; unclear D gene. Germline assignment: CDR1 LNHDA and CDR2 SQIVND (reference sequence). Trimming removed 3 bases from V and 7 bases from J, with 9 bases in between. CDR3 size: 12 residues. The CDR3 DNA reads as TGTGCCAGTAGTATCGCCTCGACTGGCTACACCTTC. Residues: CASSIASTGYTF.

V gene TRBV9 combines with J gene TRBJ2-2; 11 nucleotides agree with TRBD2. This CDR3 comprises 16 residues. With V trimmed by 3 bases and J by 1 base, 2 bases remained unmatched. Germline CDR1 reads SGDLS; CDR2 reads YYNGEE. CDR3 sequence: CASSAGLAGNTGELFF. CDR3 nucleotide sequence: TGTGCCAGCAGCGCCGGACTAGCGGGGAACACCGGGGAGCTGTTTTTT.

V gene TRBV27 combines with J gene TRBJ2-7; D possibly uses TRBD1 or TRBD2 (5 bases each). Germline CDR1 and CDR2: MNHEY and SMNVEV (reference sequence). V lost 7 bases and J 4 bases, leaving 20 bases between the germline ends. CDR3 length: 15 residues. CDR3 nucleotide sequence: TGTGCCAGCACAAAGGGACCCCCTGGGCATTACGAGCAGTACTTC. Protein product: CASTKGPPGHYEQYF.

CDR3 in amino acids: CASSLGQTGLYGYTF. The CDR3 region has the DNA TGTGCCAGCAGCCTCGGCCAGACAGGCCTCTATGGCTACACCTTC. The rearrangement links TRBV7-9 to TRBJ1-2, with D perhaps matching TRBD1 (6 bases). V was pared by 5 bases and J by 4 bases, with 17 bases between. In germline, CDR1 is SEHNR, CDR2 FQNEAQ (reference sequence). The CDR3 has 15 residues.

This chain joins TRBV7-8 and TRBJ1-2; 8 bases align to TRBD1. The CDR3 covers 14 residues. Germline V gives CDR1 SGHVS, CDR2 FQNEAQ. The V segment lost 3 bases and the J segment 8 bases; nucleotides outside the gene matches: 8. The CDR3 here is CASSFQGQAGGYTF. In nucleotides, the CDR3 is TGTGCCAGCAGCTTCCAGGGACAGGCGGGAGGCTACACCTTC.

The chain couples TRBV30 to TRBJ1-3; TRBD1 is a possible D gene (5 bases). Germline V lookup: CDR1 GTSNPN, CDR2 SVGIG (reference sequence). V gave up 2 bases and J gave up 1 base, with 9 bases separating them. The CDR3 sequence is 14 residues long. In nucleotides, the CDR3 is TGTGCCTGGAGTAAGACAGCTTCTGGAAACACCATATATTTT. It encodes CAWSKTASGNTIYF.

The chain's CDR3 is CASRYNTDTQYF. For the CDR3, the DNA is TGTGCCAGTAGGTATAACACAGATACGCAGTATTTT. The chain joins TRBV19 to TRBJ2-3; D is unclear. V was cut by 6 bases and J by 2 bases, with 6 bases left in between. The germline CDR1 and CDR2 sequences are LNHDA and SQIVND (reference sequence). The CDR3 contains 12 residues.

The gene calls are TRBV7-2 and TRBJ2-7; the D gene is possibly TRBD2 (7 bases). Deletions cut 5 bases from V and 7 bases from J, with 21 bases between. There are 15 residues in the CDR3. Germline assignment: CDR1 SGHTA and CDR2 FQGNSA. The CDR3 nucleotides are TGTGCCAGCAGCCTACCTCTGGGGGGGGCGGGGGAGCAGTACTTC. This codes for CASSLPLGGAGEQYF.

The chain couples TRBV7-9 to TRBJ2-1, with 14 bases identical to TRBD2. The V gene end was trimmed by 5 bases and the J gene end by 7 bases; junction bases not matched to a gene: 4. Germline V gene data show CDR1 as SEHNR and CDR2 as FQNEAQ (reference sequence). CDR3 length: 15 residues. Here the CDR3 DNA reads TGTGCCAGCAGCATTGGGACTAGCGGGAGTAATGAGCAGTTCTTC. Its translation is CASSIGTSGSNEQFF.

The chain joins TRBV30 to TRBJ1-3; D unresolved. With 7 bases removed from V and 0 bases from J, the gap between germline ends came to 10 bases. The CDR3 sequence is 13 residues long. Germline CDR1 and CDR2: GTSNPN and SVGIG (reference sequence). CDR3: CAFSSDSGNTIYF. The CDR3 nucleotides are TGTGCCTTTAGCTCAGACTCTGGAAACACCATATATTTT. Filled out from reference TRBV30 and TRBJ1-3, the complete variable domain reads SQTIHQWPATLVQPVGSPLSLECTVEGTSNPNLYWYRQAAGRGLQLLFYSVGIGQISSEVPQNLSASRPQDRQFILSSKKLLLSDSGFYLCAFSSDSGNTIYFGEGSWLTVV.

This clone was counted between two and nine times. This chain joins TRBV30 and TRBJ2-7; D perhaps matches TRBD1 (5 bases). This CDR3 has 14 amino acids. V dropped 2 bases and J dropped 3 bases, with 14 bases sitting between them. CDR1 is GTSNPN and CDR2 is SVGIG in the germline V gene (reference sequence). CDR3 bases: TGTGCCTGGAGTAGGCCAGGGATAGGCTACGAGCAGTACTTC. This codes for CAWSRPGIGYEQYF.

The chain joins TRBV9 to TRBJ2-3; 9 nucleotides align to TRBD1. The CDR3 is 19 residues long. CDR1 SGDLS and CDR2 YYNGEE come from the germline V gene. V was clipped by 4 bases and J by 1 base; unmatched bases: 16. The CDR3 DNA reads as TGTGCCAGCAGCACACGAAGTCCGGGACAGGGTTTTGGCACAGATACGCAGTATTTT. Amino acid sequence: CASSTRSPGQGFGTDTQYF.

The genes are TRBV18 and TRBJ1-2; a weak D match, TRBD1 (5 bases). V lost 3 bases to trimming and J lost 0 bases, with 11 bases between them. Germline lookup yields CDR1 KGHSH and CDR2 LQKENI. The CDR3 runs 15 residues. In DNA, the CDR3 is TGTGCCAGCTCACCGGGCAGGGAAGCTAACTATGGCTACACCTTC. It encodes CASSPGREANYGYTF.

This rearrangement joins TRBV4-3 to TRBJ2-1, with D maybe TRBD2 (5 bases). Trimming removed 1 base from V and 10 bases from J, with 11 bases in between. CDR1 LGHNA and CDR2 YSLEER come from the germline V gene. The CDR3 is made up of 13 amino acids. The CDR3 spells CASSQVKPGEQFF. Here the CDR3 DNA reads TGCGCCAGCAGCCAAGTTAAGCCGGGAGAGCAGTTCTTC.

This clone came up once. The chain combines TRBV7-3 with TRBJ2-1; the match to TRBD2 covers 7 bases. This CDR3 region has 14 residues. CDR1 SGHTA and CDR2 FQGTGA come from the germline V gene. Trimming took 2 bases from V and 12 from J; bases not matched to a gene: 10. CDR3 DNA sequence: TGTGCCAGCAGCTTAGAAGCGGGAACGACTGTGCAGTTCTTC. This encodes CASSLEAGTTVQFF.

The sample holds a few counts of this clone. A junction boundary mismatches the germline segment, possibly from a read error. CDR3 nucleotide sequence: TGTGCCAGCAGTGAGAATGAAGAACCACCCTTC. Its translation: CASSENEEPPF. The rearrangement joins TRBV2 to TRBJ1-2; D gene ambiguous. The CDR3 covers 11 residues. CDR1 is SNHLY and CDR2 is FYNNEI in the germline V gene.